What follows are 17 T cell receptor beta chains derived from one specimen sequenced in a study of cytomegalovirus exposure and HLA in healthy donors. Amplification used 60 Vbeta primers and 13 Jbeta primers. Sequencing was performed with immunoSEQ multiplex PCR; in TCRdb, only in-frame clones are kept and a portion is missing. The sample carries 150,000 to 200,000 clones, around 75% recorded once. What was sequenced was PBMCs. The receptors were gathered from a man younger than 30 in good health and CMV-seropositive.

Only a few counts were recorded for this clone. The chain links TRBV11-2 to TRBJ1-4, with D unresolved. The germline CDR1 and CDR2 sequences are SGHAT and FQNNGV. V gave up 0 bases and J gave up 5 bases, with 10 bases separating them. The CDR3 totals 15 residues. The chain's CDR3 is CASSLDWSRNEKLFF. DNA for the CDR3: TGTGCCAGCAGCTTAGATTGGTCGCGAAATGAAAAACTGTTTTTT.

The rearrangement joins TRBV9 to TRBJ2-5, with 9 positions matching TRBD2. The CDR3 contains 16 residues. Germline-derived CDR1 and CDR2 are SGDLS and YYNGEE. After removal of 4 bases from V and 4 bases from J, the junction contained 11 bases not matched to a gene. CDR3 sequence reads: CASSPLGGGAAETQYF. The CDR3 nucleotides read TGTGCCAGCAGCCCCCTGGGCGGGGGGGCCGCAGAGACCCAGTACTTC.

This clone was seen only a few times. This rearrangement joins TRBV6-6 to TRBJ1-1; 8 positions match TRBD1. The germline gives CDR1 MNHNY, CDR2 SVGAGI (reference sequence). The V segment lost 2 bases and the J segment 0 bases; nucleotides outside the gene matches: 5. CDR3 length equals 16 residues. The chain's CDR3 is CASSYPRTGLNTEAFF. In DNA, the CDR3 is TGTGCCAGCAGTTACCCCCGGACAGGGCTGAACACTGAAGCTTTCTTT.

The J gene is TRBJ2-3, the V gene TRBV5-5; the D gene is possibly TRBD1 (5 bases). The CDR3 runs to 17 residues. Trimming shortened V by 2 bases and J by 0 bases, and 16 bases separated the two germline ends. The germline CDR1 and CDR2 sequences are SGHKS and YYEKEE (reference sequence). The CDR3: CASSFPGFPTSTDTQYF. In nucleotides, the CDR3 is TGTGCCAGCAGCTTCCCAGGGTTCCCCACTAGCACAGATACGCAGTATTTT.

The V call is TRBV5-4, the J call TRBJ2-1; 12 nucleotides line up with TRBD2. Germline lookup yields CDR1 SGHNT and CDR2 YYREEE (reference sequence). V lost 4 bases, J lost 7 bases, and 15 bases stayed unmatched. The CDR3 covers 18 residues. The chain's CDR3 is CASSQTPQLAGGWNEQFF. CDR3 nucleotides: TGTGCCAGCAGCCAGACCCCCCAACTAGCGGGAGGATGGAATGAGCAGTTCTTC.

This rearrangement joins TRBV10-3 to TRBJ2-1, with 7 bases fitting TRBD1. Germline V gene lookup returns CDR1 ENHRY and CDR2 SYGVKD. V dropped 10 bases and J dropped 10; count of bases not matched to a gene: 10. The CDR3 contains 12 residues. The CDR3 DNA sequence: TGTGCCACAAGTAGGGGGCCTGAGGAGCAGTTCTTC. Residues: CATSRGPEEQFF.

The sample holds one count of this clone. The CDR3 here is CSARKSGLDTEAFF. The CDR3 DNA reads TGCAGCGCCCGTAAGTCAGGGTTGGACACTGAAGCTTTCTTT. This chain links TRBV29-1 with TRBJ1-1, with D possibly matching TRBD1 (5 bases). The CDR3 extends over 14 amino acids. Germline CDR1 is SQVTM and CDR2 is ANQGSEA. Trimming removed 7 bases at V and 3 bases at J, with 18 bases between.

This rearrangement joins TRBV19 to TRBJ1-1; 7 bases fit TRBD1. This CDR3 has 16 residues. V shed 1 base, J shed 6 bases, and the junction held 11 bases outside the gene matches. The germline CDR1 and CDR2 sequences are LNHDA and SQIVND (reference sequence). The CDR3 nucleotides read TGTGCCAGTAGTATAGTACCCGGGACAGTCAGGGCTGAAGCTTTCTTT. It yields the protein CASSIVPGTVRAEAFF.

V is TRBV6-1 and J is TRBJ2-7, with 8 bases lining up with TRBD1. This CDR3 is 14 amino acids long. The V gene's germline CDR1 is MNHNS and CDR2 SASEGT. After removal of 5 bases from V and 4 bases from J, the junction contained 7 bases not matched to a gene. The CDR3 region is CASSPQGGKYEQYV. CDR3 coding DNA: TGTGCCAGCAGTCCACAGGGGGGAAAGTACGAGCAGTACGTC.

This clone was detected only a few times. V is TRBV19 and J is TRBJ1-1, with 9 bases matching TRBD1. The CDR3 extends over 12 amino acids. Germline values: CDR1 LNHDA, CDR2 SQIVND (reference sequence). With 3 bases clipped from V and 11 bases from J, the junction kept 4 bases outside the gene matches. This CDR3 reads CASSMRTGAAFF. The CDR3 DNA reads TGTGCCAGTAGTATGCGGACAGGGGCGGCTTTCTTT.

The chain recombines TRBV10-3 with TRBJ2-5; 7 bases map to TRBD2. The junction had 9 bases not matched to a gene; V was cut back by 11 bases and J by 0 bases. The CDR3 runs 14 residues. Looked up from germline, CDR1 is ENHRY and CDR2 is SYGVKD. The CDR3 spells CASTGEGYQETQYF. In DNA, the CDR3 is TGTGCCTCAACGGGGGAGGGCTACCAAGAGACCCAGTACTTC.

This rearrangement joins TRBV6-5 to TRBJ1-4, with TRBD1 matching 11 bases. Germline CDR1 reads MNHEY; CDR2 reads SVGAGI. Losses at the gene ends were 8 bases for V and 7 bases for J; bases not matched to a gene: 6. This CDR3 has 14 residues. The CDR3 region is CASGRDRGGEKLFF. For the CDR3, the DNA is TGTGCCAGCGGCCGGGACAGGGGGGGTGAAAAACTGTTTTTT.

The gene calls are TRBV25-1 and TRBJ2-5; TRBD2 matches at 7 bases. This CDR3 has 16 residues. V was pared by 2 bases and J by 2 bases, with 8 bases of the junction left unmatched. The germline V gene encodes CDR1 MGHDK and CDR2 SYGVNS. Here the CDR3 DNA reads TGTGCCAGCAGTGAAATAGCGGGTGAGCCGCAAGAGACCCAGTACTTC. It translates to CASSEIAGEPQETQYF.

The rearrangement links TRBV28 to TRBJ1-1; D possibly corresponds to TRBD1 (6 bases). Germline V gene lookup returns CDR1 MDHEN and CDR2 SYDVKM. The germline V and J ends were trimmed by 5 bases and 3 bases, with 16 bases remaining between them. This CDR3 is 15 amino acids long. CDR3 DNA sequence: TGTGCCAGCAGTAGAAACAGGGCCGGGGACACTGAAGCTTTCTTT. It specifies CASSRNRAGDTEAFF.

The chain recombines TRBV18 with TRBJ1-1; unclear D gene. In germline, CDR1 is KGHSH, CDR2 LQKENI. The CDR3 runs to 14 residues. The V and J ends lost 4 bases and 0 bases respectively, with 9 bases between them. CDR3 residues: CASSLQAMNTEAFF. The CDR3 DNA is TGTGCCAGCTCACTCCAGGCAATGAACACTGAAGCTTTCTTT.

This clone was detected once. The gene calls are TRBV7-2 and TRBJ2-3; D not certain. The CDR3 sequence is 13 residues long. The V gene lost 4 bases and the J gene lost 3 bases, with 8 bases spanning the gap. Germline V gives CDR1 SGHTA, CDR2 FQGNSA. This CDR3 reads CASSSPQTDTQYF. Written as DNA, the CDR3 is TGTGCCAGCAGCTCCCCCCAAACAGATACGCAGTATTTT.

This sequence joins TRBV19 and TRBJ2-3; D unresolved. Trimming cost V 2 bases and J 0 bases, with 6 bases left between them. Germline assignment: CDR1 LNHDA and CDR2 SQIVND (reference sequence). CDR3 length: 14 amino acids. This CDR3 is CASSITASTDTQYF. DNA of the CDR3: TGTGCCAGTAGTATAACTGCTAGCACAGATACGCAGTATTTT. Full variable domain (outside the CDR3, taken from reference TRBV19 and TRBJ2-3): DGGITQSPKYLFRKEGQNVTLSCEQNLNHDAMYWYRQDPGQGLRLIYYSQIVNDFQKGDIAEGYSVSREKKESFPLTVTSAQKNPTAFYLCASSITASTDTQYFGPGTRLTVL.